One and the same sample provided the 9 T cell receptor beta chains below, sequenced in a study of blood T cells in healthy people across ages. Primers used in a second PCR of about 7 to 12 cycles were a sample-barcoded 5' primer and a J-beta primer mix. MiXCR, run by TCRdb on the 5' RACE reads, gives a single entry per CDR3 protein. This table has about 830,000 distinct CDR3 sequences, about three fifths appearing once. Sequenced: blood. The source of these receptors is a man aged 25-45 years in good health.

Here the CDR3 DNA reads TGTGCCAGCAGCCCTCTAGCGGGAAATACGCAGTATTTT. Its translation is CASSPLAGNTQYF. The chain combines TRBV7-2 with TRBJ2-3, with TRBD2 identical over 9 bases. CDR3 length: 13 residues. Per germline, CDR1 SGHTA and CDR2 FQGNSA. V was pared by 5 bases and J by 7 bases, with 4 bases of the junction left unmatched.

This clonotype occurred a few times. The chain employs TRBV5-1 and TRBJ1-2, with 7 bases aligning to TRBD1. The V gene's germline CDR1 is SGHRS and CDR2 YFSETQ. The V segment lost 0 bases and the J segment 6 bases; nucleotides outside the gene matches: 11. The CDR3 has 16 residues. The CDR3 loop reads CASSLGGTAGGDGYTF. The CDR3, as DNA: TGCGCCAGCAGCTTGGGAGGGACAGCAGGAGGTGATGGCTACACCTTC.

The sample holds a few counts of this clonotype. The V gene is TRBV15, the J gene TRBJ2-7, with a weak D call TRBD2 (5 bases). CDR3 size: 15 residues. Germline V CDR1 and CDR2: LNHNV, YYDKDF (reference sequence). Trimming shortened V by 0 bases and J by 0 bases, and 9 bases separated the two germline ends. CDR3 region: CATSRDASYSYEQYF. CDR3 sequence (DNA): TGTGCCACCAGCAGAGACGCTAGCTACTCCTACGAGCAGTACTTC.

This rearrangement joins TRBV15 to TRBJ2-1; 8 nucleotides align to TRBD1. Looked up from germline, CDR1 is LNHNV and CDR2 is YYDKDF (reference sequence). After removal of 9 bases from V and 0 bases from J, the junction contained 7 bases not matched to a gene. This CDR3 spans 15 amino acids. In nucleotides, the CDR3 is TGTGCCACATCCCGACAGGGGCCCTCCTACAATGAGCAGTTCTTC. It is translated as CATSRQGPSYNEQFF.

This clonotype was picked up a small number of times. The chain uses TRBV6-6 and TRBJ2-1; no reliable D call. Looked up from germline, CDR1 is MNHNY and CDR2 is SVGAGI (reference sequence). The CDR3 has 15 amino acids. Trimming pared 2 bases from V and 8 bases from J, leaving 16 bases between. CDR3 region: CASSYLRTAPDEQFF. The CDR3 coding sequence is TGTGCCAGCAGTTACCTAAGAACGGCCCCAGATGAGCAGTTCTTC.

The chain uses TRBV20-1 and TRBJ2-1, with a weak D call TRBD1 (6 bases). With 6 bases removed from V and 7 bases from J, the gap between germline ends came to 16 bases. Per germline, CDR1 DFQATT and CDR2 SNEGSKA (reference sequence). The CDR3 runs to 13 residues. The CDR3 DNA sequence: TGCAGTGCCCCCGGAAGGGGGTGGAATGAGCAGTTCTTC. This sequence encodes CSAPGRGWNEQFF.

The gene calls are TRBV5-1 and TRBJ2-2; TRBD1 aligns across 7 bases. The CDR3 has 17 residues. Germline lookup yields CDR1 SGHRS and CDR2 YFSETQ. The V and J ends lost 4 bases and 7 bases, in that order; junction bases with no gene match: 16. The CDR3 DNA reads TGCGCCAGCAGCACGCTAGTGACAGGGAAGGTCAACGGGGAGCTGTTTTTT. It yields the protein CASSTLVTGKVNGELFF.

This clonotype occurred a few times. DNA for the CDR3: TGTGCCAGCAGCTCACCGGCGTGGGGGCTAGAGACCCAGTACTTC. As protein: CASSSPAWGLETQYF. The chain combines TRBV7-2 with TRBJ2-5, with D perhaps TRBD1 (6 bases). CDR3 size: 15 residues. V lost 4 bases, J lost 4 bases, and 16 bases lay in between. Looked up from germline, CDR1 is SGHTA and CDR2 is FQGNSA.

This sequence joins TRBV20-1 and TRBJ2-7; TRBD2 aligns across 13 bases. V trimming: 4 bases; J trimming: 5 bases; junction bases outside the gene matches: 5. Germline V gene sequence: CDR1 DFQATT, CDR2 SNEGSKA (reference sequence). CDR3 size: 14 residues. The CDR3 region has the DNA TGCAGTGCTATCAGGACTAGCGGGAGCGACGAGCAGTACTTC. It translates to CSAIRTSGSDEQYF.